These T cell receptor beta chains were read from a single sample in a study of shared clonotypes between healthy human individuals. The protocol was immunoSEQ multiplex PCR, while the TCRdb copy is restricted to in-frame clones and leaves out a portion. The sample carries about 1.5 million clones, roughly 96% recorded once. The sample consisted of naive CD4+ T cells sorted from blood. The receptors derive from a man aged 25 to 40 in good health. The CDR3 runs from the conserved cysteine through the conserved F or W. Each record gives: J gene, D gene, clone size, CDR3 length, V gene, CDR3 DNA, CDR3 protein. D genes are given only for firm matches. Clone size appears in some rows only: once, few, many, or a class for an expanded clone.

TRBJ1-5 TRBD1 - 16 TRBV6-6 TGTGCCAGCAGGGGTACAGGGGTCGGGATCAATCAGCCCCAGCATTTT CASRGTGVGINQPQHF
TRBJ2-5 - - 14 TRBV5-4 TGTGCCAGCAGCCAGACAGCGACGCAAGAGACCCAGTACTTC CASSQTATQETQYF
TRBJ1-5 - - 11 TRBV2 TGTGCCAGCAGTCGTGAGGGTCCCCAGCATTTT CASSREGPQHF
TRBJ1-5 - - 12 TRBV5-1 TGCGCCAGCAGCTTGGAGGGTCAGCCCCAGCATTTT CASSLEGQPQHF
TRBJ2-4 - - 16 TRBV5-5 TGTGCCAGCAGCCTCGGACAGCCAGGGACCAAAAACATTCAGTACTTC CASSLGQPGTKNIQYF
TRBJ2-3 - - 15 TRBV6-1 TGTGCCAGCAGTGTGCAGGTTGCTAGCACAGATACGCAGTATTTT CASSVQVASTDTQYF
TRBJ1-1 - - 16 TRBV9 TGTGCCAGCAGCGTAGGATCGGGAATTGAGCACACTGAAGCTTTCTTT CASSVGSGIEHTEAFF
TRBJ1-1 - - 14 TRBV6-1 TGTGCCAGCAGCCTCAGGGGAAGGAACACTGAAGCTTTCTTT CASSLRGRNTEAFF
TRBJ2-2 TRBD2 once 18 TRBV18 TGTGCCAGCTCACGCGCCGGACTAGTCGTGGTAAACCCCGGGGAGCTGTTTTTT CASSRAGLVVVNPGELFF
TRBJ1-2 - - 12 TRBV15 TGTGCCACCAGCAGAACGGACCTCGGCTACACCTTC CATSRTDLGYTF
TRBJ1-5 - - 14 TRBV15 TGTGCCACCAGCAGGAGGGGCGGAAATCAGCCCCAGCATTTT CATSRRGGNQPQHF
TRBJ2-5 - - 14 TRBV6-1 TGTGCCAGCAGTGAAGCTACGGGATTTGGGACCCAGTACTTC CASSEATGFGTQYF
TRBJ2-1 TRBD1 - 18 TRBV18 TGTGCCAGCTCACCAAGTTACTTTCGGGACAGGTGGAGTAGTGAGCAGTTCTTC CASSPSYFRDRWSSEQFF
TRBJ2-7 - - 15 TRBV5-4 TGTGCCAGCAGCTTGGGGGGGCAGGGTCCAGGAAGGCAGTACTTC CASSLGGQGPGRQYF
TRBJ2-7 - - 11 TRBV2 TGTGCCAGCAGTGAACCAGGAGAGCAGTACTTC CASSEPGEQYF
TRBJ1-5 - - 15 TRBV19 TGTGCCAGTAGTGGCCGGGAACTTAAGGTACGGCCCCAGCATTTT CASSGRELKVRPQHF
TRBJ1-3 TRBD1 - 14 TRBV5-1 TGCGCCAGCAGCAACGGACAGGGGGCGAACACCATATATTTT CASSNGQGANTIYF
TRBJ2-7 TRBD2 - 19 TRBV2 TGTGCCACCGGGGGGCCTAGCGGGAGGGATTCCGGGGAGTATGTCGAGCAGTACTTC CATGGPSGRDSGEYVEQYF
TRBJ2-7 TRBD1 - 15 TRBV18 TGTGCCAGCTCACCAACCCCCGGACCGAGACAGGGAGAGTACTTC CASSPTPGPRQGEYF
TRBJ1-3 - - 16 TRBV7-9 TGTGCCAGCAGCTTGAACCCGGGACAAGCTGGAAACACCATATATTTT CASSLNPGQAGNTIYF
TRBJ2-3 - - 15 TRBV18 TGTGCCAGCTCACGTCCGGGGCTAGCAAATTATACGCAGTATTTT CASSRPGLANYTQYF
TRBJ2-7 TRBD2 - 16 TRBV5-1 TGCGCCAGCAACCTGGGGACTAGCGGCTACTCCTACGAGCAGTACTTC CASNLGTSGYSYEQYF
TRBJ2-1 TRBD2 - 15 TRBV11-2 TGTGCCAGCAGCTTAGTACTAGCGGGAGTCCATGAGCAGTTCTTC CASSLVLAGVHEQFF
TRBJ2-7 - - 16 TRBV6-5 TGTGCCAGCAGTTACTCCAGCCTGACAGCCTCCTACGAGCAGTACTTC CASSYSSLTASYEQYF
TRBJ1-2 - - 14 TRBV15 TGTGCCACCAGCAGAGGGGGGGGATTCTATGGCTACACCTTC CATSRGGGFYGYTF
TRBJ2-7 TRBD1 - 16 TRBV28 TGTGCCAGCAGCTCACTTTCCGGACAGGGGTACTCCGAGCAGTACTTC CASSSLSGQGYSEQYF
TRBJ2-7 - - 12 TRBV18 TGTGCCAGCTCACCCAGGGTAGGGGAGCAGTACTTC CASSPRVGEQYF
TRBJ2-3 - - 15 TRBV5-1 TGCGCCAGCAGCTTTTACGGCCCTAGCACAGATACGCAGTATTTT CASSFYGPSTDTQYF
TRBJ2-7 TRBD1 - 15 TRBV30 TGTGCCTGGAGTCCAGCGCTGACAGGGGGAGGCGAGCAGTACTTC CAWSPALTGGGEQYF
TRBJ2-7 TRBD2 - 17 TRBV27 TGTGCCAGCAGTTTAACCCAAATAGCGGGAGTAAGCCACGAGCAGTACTTC CASSLTQIAGVSHEQYF
TRBJ2-7 TRBD1 - 14 TRBV2 TGTGCCAGCAGTGACCAGGGGGTCGGCTACGAGCAGTACTTC CASSDQGVGYEQYF
TRBJ1-2 TRBD1 - 14 TRBV6-5 TGTGCCAGCAGTTACCGGGACAGAATCTATGGCTACACCTTC CASSYRDRIYGYTF
TRBJ2-1 - - 17 TRBV7-6 TGTGCCAGCAGCTTGAGGACGGAATCGGGCAGAAACAATGAGCAGTTCTTC CASSLRTESGRNNEQFF
TRBJ2-7 - - 14 TRBV5-8 TGTGCCAGCAGCTTGGGGACTATCACGCGCGAGCAGTACTTC CASSLGTITREQYF
TRBJ2-5 - - 18 TRBV4-3 TGCGCCAGCAGCCAGGGGACGCTTTCGGACTACTCAACGGAGACCCAGTACTTC CASSQGTLSDYSTETQYF
TRBJ2-7 TRBD2 - 14 TRBV25-1 TGTGCCAGCAGCGACACTAGCGGGACAGGCGAGCAGTACTTC CASSDTSGTGEQYF
TRBJ2-3 - once 16 TRBV5-5 TGTGCCAGCAGCTCGGGACGGACTTCGAGCACAGATACGCAGTATTTT CASSSGRTSSTDTQYF
TRBJ2-7 - - 13 TRBV6-1 TGTGCCAGCAGTGAAAATCGAGCCTACGAGCAGTACTTC CASSENRAYEQYF
TRBJ1-1 - - 13 TRBV5-1 TGCGCCAGCAGCTTGTCGGAGTGGGGGCAAGCTTTCTTT CASSLSEWGQAFF
TRBJ2-3 - - 15 TRBV15 TGTGCCACCAGCAGACCTCCCGGCGCAGCAGATACGCAGTATTTT CATSRPPGAADTQYF
TRBJ2-3 - - 15 TRBV28 TGTGCCAGCAGTTTACCCCTCGGAGGCACAGATACGCAGTATTTT CASSLPLGGTDTQYF
TRBJ2-1 TRBD2 - 16 TRBV4-2 TGTGCCAGCAGCGGGACTAGCGGAACCTCCTACAATGAGCAGTTCTTC CASSGTSGTSYNEQFF
TRBJ2-7 TRBD1 - 17 TRBV19 TGTGCCAGTAGTTTAGGACAGGGAGCTGTCACCTTCTCCGAGCAGTACTTC CASSLGQGAVTFSEQYF
TRBJ2-1 - - 13 TRBV4-1 TGCGCCAGCAACGACAGGAATGTAGGGGAGCAGTTCTTC CASNDRNVGEQFF
TRBJ1-1 - - 13 TRBV6-1 TGTGCCAGCAGTGAAGTAGGGGGTACTGAAGCTTTCTTT CASSEVGGTEAFF
TRBJ1-5 TRBD1 - 15 TRBV29-1 TGCAGCGTTGAAGTGGGGACAGGGGTCAATCAGCCCCAGCATTTT CSVEVGTGVNQPQHF
TRBJ2-3 TRBD2 once 16 TRBV6-6 TGTGCCAGCAGTCATACTAGCGGGAAAGCCACAGATACGCAGTATTTT CASSHTSGKATDTQYF
TRBJ2-7 - - 14 TRBV5-1 TGCGCCAGCAGCTTGGCTACAGGGACTACCGAGCAGTACTTC CASSLATGTTEQYF
TRBJ2-1 TRBD2 - 15 TRBV7-2 TGTGCCAGCAGTTTTAGCGGGAGGTTTGGGAATGAGCAGTTCTTC CASSFSGRFGNEQFF
TRBJ2-7 TRBD1 - 14 TRBV7-9 TGTGCCAGCAGCTTAGTAGGACAGGGTCAGGAGCAGTACTTC CASSLVGQGQEQYF
TRBJ2-2 - - 16 TRBV5-1 TGCGCCAGCAGCTTGGGGCCAGGGGTGACCACCGGGGAGCTGTTTTTT CASSLGPGVTTGELFF
TRBJ1-2 - - 16 TRBV6-6 TGTGCCAGCACTAGAGGGAGTAAAGGGAGGAACTATGGCTACACCTTC CASTRGSKGRNYGYTF
TRBJ2-1 TRBD2 - 15 TRBV11-2 TGTGCCAGCAGCCCTGGACTAGCGGGATTTAATGAGCAGTTCTTC CASSPGLAGFNEQFF
TRBJ1-1 - - 16 TRBV30 TGTGCCTGGGTATCAGGACAACCCTCGAGACACACTGAAGCTTTCTTT CAWVSGQPSRHTEAFF
TRBJ1-4 TRBD1 - 18 TRBV11-2 TGTGCCAGCACGTCCGGGACAGGGGTCTTTAGGGGGGATGAAAAACTGTTTTTT CASTSGTGVFRGDEKLFF